A selection of T cell receptor beta chains follows, all from one sample in a study of CD8 T cells in ankylosing spondylitis. TCRdb re-derived calls from the 5' RACE reads in MiXCR, one entry per CDR3 protein. The sample contains about 800,000 distinct CDR3 sequences, around 11% of which appear only once. Material: blood, either unsorted or a sorted T cell fraction (not recorded which). These receptors came from a male donor with ankylosing spondylitis. Each CDR3 is given with its conserved first and last residue.

v_gene,j_gene,CDR3aa
TRBV30,TRBJ1-6,CAWRGEGYSPLHF
TRBV12-3/TRBV12-4,TRBJ1-1,CASRGRAGVTEAFF
TRBV11-2,TRBJ2-1,CASSFRDSANEQFF
TRBV5-1,TRBJ2-2,CASSLDPGGPNTGELFF
TRBV6-2/TRBV6-3,TRBJ2-7,CASSSFRGQGSYEQYF
TRBV20-1,TRBJ2-5,CSAVRRGRGETQYF
TRBV7-9,TRBJ2-2,CASSPRGRRHGELFF
TRBV9,TRBJ2-3,CASSPPDVSTDTQYF
TRBV12-3/TRBV12-4,TRBJ1-2,CASSRPGQFYGYTF
TRBV20-1,TRBJ1-1,CSAPAEGRTEAFF